This T cell receptor (beta chain) was identified in a study of cytomegalovirus exposure and HLA in healthy donors. Broader study findings: There were 150 to 200 TCR beta chains listed as cytomegalovirus-associated. In vitro work confirmed that a few CMV-associated chains recognize CMV antigens. Subsequent analysis revealed that first-cohort TCR clusters tended to co-occur in the 110 or so validation repertoires.

This clone has more than one count but fewer than ten. Its target is unknown. TCRdb's table, derived via immunoSEQ multiplex PCR, lists solely in-frame clones and lacks some. The sample lists about 120,000 clones, 88% occurring once. While the first cohort had fewer than 850 subjects, the donors belonged to the separate validation cohort of roughly 130 subjects. The sequencing input was PBMCs. This clonotype was sampled from a young man in good health and CMV-seronegative.

In DNA form, the CDR3 reads TGTGCCAGCAGTTTGGGGACAGGGATAAGGGTGAACACTGAAGCTTTCTTT. Amino acid sequence: CASSLGTGIRVNTEAFF. The chain combines TRBV28 with TRBJ1-1, with 9 bases matching TRBD1. The CDR3 is made up of 17 amino acids. Per germline, CDR1 MDHEN and CDR2 SYDVKM. The junction had 8 bases not matched to a gene; V was cut back by 3 bases and J by 0 bases. The full variable domain, with the rest looked up from reference TRBV28 and TRBJ1-1, is DVKVTQSSRYLVKRTGEKVFLECVQDMDHENMFWYRQDPGLGLRLIYFSYDVKMKEKGDIPEGYSVSREKKERFSLILESASTNQTSMYLCASSLGTGIRVNTEAFFGQGTRLTVV.